This entry features one TCR beta chain sequence. At least ten counts were recorded for this clonotype. It has no known antigen specificity. Within one base of it there is no much larger clone, and no base qualities were kept. This record belongs to a study of T cells in Graves' hyperthyroidism and ophthalmopathy (dated by TCRdb to between 2019 and 2020). In terms of the full investigation: Peripheral blood samples were taken at the time of initial diagnosis, prior to any treatment. Prospective prediction of ophthalmopathy was tested in an independent validation cohort consisting of roughly 20 hyperthyroidism patients and more than 15 patients who later progressed to ophthalmopathy. In about 6 Graves' hyperthyroidism patients, the study also compared T-cell repertoires from thyroid tissue with T-cell repertoires from blood. A discovery cohort of around 98 patients, 43 with Graves' ophthalmopathy and 55 to 65 with stable Graves' hyperthyroidism, was used to find distinguishing TCR V-J signatures. After sampling, hyperthyroidism patients received methimazole starting at 30 mg daily, and ophthalmopathy patients received high-dose intravenous methylprednisolone. According to the paper, TCR Vbeta CDR3 sequencing was carried out on some 130 peripheral blood samples, which came from fewer than 50 ophthalmopathy, some 73 hyperthyroidism and some 17 progressor patients. The approximately 100 discovery patients were divided at random into training and test sets in a 7:3 ratio.

General conclusions and limits of the study: In validation, progression to ophthalmopathy was predicted by the model with nearly 71% sensitivity and around 75% specificity, a median of approximately 7.1 months before onset. Blood samples also contained most of the expanded thyroid clonotypes (frequency above 0.001), which suggests that blood repertoires may reflect thyroid immune responses. In cross-validation, a model built on a 13 V-J signature told ophthalmopathy apart from stable hyperthyroidism with over 85% sensitivity and roughly 81% specificity, and in testing the same model reached 80%/75%. Sample size was not statistically predetermined, and blinding of investigators to group allocation was not performed.

Amplification of TCR beta CDR3 regions was carried out from RNA transcripts. The first round of RT-PCR for the TCR CDR3 was performed with the HTBI primer set and the Qiagen OneStep RT-PCR kit. The libraries were constructed in a second round of multiplex PCR and then size-selected and purified. Libraries were sequenced paired-end with 100 bp reads on an Illumina HiSeq2000. The paper's data handling went like this. SOAPnuke was used to process the raw data, throwing out any read that contained adapters or uncalled bases, had a mean Phred below 15, or lacked an exact constant-primer or identifier match. High-quality paired reads were merged using COPE v1.2.5, and each unique nucleotide sequence was defined as a clonotype. MiTCR v1.1 was used to align clonotypes to the IMGT TRBV, TRBD and TRBJ reference segments. The analysis was restricted to V-J combinations with a frequency above 0.0001, which together covered roughly 99% of the repertoires. The TCS score was defined as the ratio of F50 (clonal expansion) to E x V (chaos), calculated using BLOSUM62-based TCRdist between CDR3 peptides within each V-J. Welch's t-statistics and random forest reduced fewer than 550 V-J features to roughly 13, which were used in a naive Bayes classifier (R e1071). The public reads were run again by TCRdb, first through fastp at Q25 and then through MiXCR, and only productive beta chains were kept. Here each entry gathers all rows of one CDR3 protein and keeps the most common genes and DNA. The V and J calls were not made by the authors but by TCRdb's processing. The table for this sample lists about half a million distinct CDR3 sequences; under 25% of them were counted only once. Around a quarter of the sample belongs to the ten largest clones.

Between the V and J ends, shortened by 3 bases and 7 bases respectively, the junction contains 16 bases. The germline V gene sets CDR1 to MDHEN and CDR2 to SYDVKM. The CDR3 starts with the cysteine, ends with the phenylalanine, and has 15 residues. Only the CDR3 DNA is retained, 45 bases long and in frame from the first base. Graves' hyperthyroidism was defined as stable when no progression to ophthalmopathy occurred over 18 months of follow-up. The hyperthyroidism patients were between 18 and 65 years old and newly diagnosed, with a disease duration of less than 2 months. The study excluded patients with uncontrolled infections, other autoimmune diseases, pregnancy or lactation. Diagnoses were established on the basis of clinical symptoms, serum thyroxine and TRAb, thyroid ultrasound, and orbital computed tomography. Ficoll-Paque density gradient centrifugation was used to isolate PBMCs from about 10 ml of fresh peripheral blood. Total RNA was extracted with Trizol reagent, and quality was checked on an Agilent 2100 Bioanalyzer.

The V and J segments used are TRBV28 and TRBJ1-5; the D gene is perhaps TRBD1, from 5 matching bases. This receptor was obtained from a man in his late teens or twenties with Graves' hyperthyroidism. Sequenced material: blood. CDR3 region: CASSFSRASQQPQHF. The DNA sequence reads TGTGCCAGCAGTTTCTCCAGGGCAAGTCAGCAGCCCCAGCATTTT.